This record concerns one TCR beta chain sequence. Generated by immunoSEQ multiplex PCR, the TCRdb table keeps only in-frame clones and is missing some. The table has more than 35,000 clones, 88% seen once. Every patient had relapsed following autologous stem cell transplantation, and cohorts differed in brentuximab vedotin exposure. This sample is drawn from a study of PD-1 blockade in classical Hodgkin lymphoma. CDR1 and CDR2 (germline): SGHRS, YFSETQ. The CDR3 is made up of 16 amino acids. V dropped 1 base and J dropped 0 bases, with 14 bases sitting between them. The sequencing here drew on peripheral blood mononuclear cells (PBMCs), taken before the second cycle of nivolumab. V is TRBV5-1 and J is TRBJ2-7; either TRBD1 or TRBD2 may supply D (5 bases each). The receptor was derived from a human donor with classical Hodgkin lymphoma. Written as DNA, the CDR3 is TGCGCCAGCAGCTTGAAGGCTGCAGGGAGCTCCTACGAGCAGTACTTC. Protein sequence: CASSLKAAGSSYEQYF.